The clone carrying this T cell receptor (beta chain) was recorded a few times. Authors' analysis steps: Researchers report that nucleated cell counts were estimated from reference gene primer amplification. Using immunoSEQ multiplex PCR, the repertoire was profiled, and TCRdb retains in-frame clones only, with some absent. V and J calls and clone size follow that table, whereas D and trimming were derived from the DNA. This sample has 40,000 to 50,000 clones, with over 60% found just once. The germline V and J ends were trimmed by 7 bases and 0 bases, with 10 bases remaining between them. Germline lookup yields CDR1 SEHNR and CDR2 FQNEAQ (reference sequence). This CDR3 has 13 amino acids. This sample was taken from a study of blood T cell repertoires in COVID-19. In the study overall: Italy, Spain and the United States were the sources of the convalescent and acute COVID-19 samples. Nucleic acid was either cDNA or gDNA, and it came from T cells, B-cell-depleted T cells, or PBMCs.

This TCR came from a woman aged 65 to 85 with acute or convalescent COVID-19. V gene TRBV7-9 combines with J gene TRBJ2-7; tentatively, D is TRBD1 (5 bases). Sequencing was carried out using peripheral blood. CDR3 in DNA: TGTGCCAGCAACCTTCAGGGCTCCTACGAGCAGTACTTC. This gives the protein CASNLQGSYEQYF.